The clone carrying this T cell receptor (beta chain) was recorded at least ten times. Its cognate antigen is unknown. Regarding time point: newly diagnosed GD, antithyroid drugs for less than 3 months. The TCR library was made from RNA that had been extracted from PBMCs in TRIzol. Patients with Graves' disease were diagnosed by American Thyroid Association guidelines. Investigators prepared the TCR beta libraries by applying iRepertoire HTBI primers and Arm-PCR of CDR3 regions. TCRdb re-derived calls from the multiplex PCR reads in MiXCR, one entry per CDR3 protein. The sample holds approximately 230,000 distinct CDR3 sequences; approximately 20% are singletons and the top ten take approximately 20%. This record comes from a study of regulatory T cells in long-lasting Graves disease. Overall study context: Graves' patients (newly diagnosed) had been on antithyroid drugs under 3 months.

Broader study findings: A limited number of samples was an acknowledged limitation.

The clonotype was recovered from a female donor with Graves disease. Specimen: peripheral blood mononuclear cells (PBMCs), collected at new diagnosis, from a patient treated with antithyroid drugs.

Written as DNA, the CDR3 is TGCGCCAGCAGCCAAGATCCCTTAGGACGCACAGATACGCAGTATTTT. Translation: CASSQDPLGRTDTQYF. This rearrangement joins TRBV4-1 to TRBJ2-3; no clear D gene. Germline CDR1 reads MGHRA; CDR2 reads YSYEKL. Deletions cut 0 bases from V and 1 base from J, with 11 bases between. There are 16 residues in the CDR3.